This T cell receptor (beta chain) was obtained from a study of blood T cell repertoires in COVID-19. Study at large: Sample material is recorded as cDNA or gDNA derived from T cells, B-cell-depleted T cells, or PBMCs.

With V trimmed by 3 bases and J by 4 bases, 10 bases remained unmatched. This CDR3 has 16 residues. Germline V gene data show CDR1 as MNHEY and CDR2 as SMNVEV (reference sequence). Using immunoSEQ multiplex PCR, the repertoire was profiled, and TCRdb retains in-frame clones only, with some absent. This table holds 200,000 to 250,000 clones, roughly 88% found once. Sequencing was carried out using peripheral blood. This TCR derives from a woman aged 40 to 55 who had recovered from COVID-19. The chain carries TRBV27 and TRBJ1-1, with 8 bases fitting TRBD1. The DNA of the CDR3 is TGTGCCAGCAGTTTCCTCCGACAGGGGTGGGCCACTGAAGCTTTCTTT. Translated: CASSFLRQGWATEAFF.